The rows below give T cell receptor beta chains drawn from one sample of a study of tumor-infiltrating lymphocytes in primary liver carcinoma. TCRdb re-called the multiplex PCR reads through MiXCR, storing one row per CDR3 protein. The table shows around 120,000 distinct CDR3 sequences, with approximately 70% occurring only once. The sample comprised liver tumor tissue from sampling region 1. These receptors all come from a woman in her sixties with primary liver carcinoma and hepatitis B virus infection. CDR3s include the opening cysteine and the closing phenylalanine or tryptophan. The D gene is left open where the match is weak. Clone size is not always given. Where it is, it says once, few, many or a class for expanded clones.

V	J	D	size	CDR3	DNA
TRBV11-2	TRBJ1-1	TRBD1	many	CASSLEGDRGLFF	TGTGCCAGCAGCCTAGAGGGGGACAGGGGCCTGTTCTTT
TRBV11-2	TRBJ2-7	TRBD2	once	CASSYNQPGLAGGEQYF	TGTGCCAGCAGCTACAACCAGCCGGGACTAGCGGGCGGGGAGCAGTACTTC
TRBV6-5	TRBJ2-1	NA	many	CASSYSSSYNEQFF	TGTGCCAGCAGTTACTCCAGCTCCTACAATGAGCAGTTCTTC
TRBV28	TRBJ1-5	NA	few	CASITGGRNQPQHF	TGTGCCAGCATAACAGGAGGGAGGAATCAGCCCCAGCATTTT
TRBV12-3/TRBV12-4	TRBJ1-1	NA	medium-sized	CASRPANTEAFF	TGTGCCAGCAGGCCGGCAAACACTGAAGCTTTCTTT
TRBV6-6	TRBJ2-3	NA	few	CASGTGAFSDTQYF	TGTGCCAGCGGGACGGGAGCGTTCTCAGATACGCAGTATTTT
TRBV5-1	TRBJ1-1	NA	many	CASSLTQQREAFF	TGCGCCAGCAGCTTGACTCAGCAGCGTGAAGCTTTCTTT
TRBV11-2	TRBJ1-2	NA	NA	CASNLDPIRALRYGYIF	TGTGCAAGCAACTTAGATCCGATCAGGGCGCTGCGCTATGGCTACATCTTC
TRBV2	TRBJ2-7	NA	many	CASSASRGYSYEQYF	TGTGCCAGCAGTGCGTCGAGGGGGTACTCCTACGAGCAGTACTTC
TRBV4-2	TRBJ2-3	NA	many	CASSQDPMGVDTQYF	TGTGCCAGCAGCCAAGATCCTATGGGGGTAGATACGCAGTATTTT
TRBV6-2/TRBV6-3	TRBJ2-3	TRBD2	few	CASRPALAESTDTQYF	TGTGCCAGCAGACCCGCCCTAGCGGAAAGCACAGATACGCAGTATTTT
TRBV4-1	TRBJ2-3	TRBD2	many	CASSQAPLRTSGRATDTQYF	TGCGCCAGCAGCCAAGCCCCCCTACGGACTAGCGGGAGGGCCACAGATACGCAGTATTTT
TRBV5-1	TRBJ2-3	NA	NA	CASSLRLRTDTQYF	TGCGCCAGCAGCTTACGGTTAAGAACAGATACGCAGTATTTT
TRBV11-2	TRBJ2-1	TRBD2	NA	CASSLNSGRVDDEQFF	TGTGCCAGCAGCTTAAATAGCGGGAGGGTTGACGACGAGCAGTTCTTC
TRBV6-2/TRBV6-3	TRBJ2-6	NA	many	CASSYSTESGANVLTF	TGTGCCAGCAGTTACTCGACGGAGTCTGGGGCCAACGTCCTGACTTTC
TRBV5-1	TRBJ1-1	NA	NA	CASNLDGRHTEAFF	TGCGCCAGCAACTTGGATGGCCGACATACTGAAGCTTTCTTT
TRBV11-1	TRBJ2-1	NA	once	CASSQAASQSGNEQFF	TGTGCCAGCAGTCAAGCCGCCAGCCAATCAGGGAATGAGCAGTTCTTC